These 30 T cell receptor beta chains originate from one sample sequenced in a study of cytomegalovirus exposure and HLA in healthy donors. PCR used 60 Vbeta primers and 13 Jbeta primers. Measured with immunoSEQ multiplex PCR; TCRdb has only the in-frame clones, and not every one. The top ten hold less than 2% of the sample, which has approximately 180,000 clones, more than 65% seen once. The sequenced sample consisted of PBMCs. All receptors derive from a woman in her 30s in good health and CMV-seronegative.

CDR3 sequence reads: CASRGAEAFF. DNA for the CDR3: TGTGCCAGCCGGGGGGCTGAAGCTTTCTTT. The chain links TRBV19 to TRBJ1-1; maybe TRBD1 (5 bases). The CDR3 length is 10 residues. V was trimmed by 9 bases and J by 6 bases, leaving 8 bases between them. Germline assignment: CDR1 LNHDA and CDR2 SQIVND (reference sequence). Drawing the rest from reference TRBV19 and TRBJ1-1, the complete variable domain is DGGITQSPKYLFRKEGQNVTLSCEQNLNHDAMYWYRQDPGQGLRLIYYSQIVNDFQKGDIAEGYSVSREKKESFPLTVTSAQKNPTAFYLCASRGAEAFFGQGTRLTVV.

V usage is TRBV29-1 and J usage is TRBJ1-1, with TRBD1 identical over 8 bases. CDR1 is SQVTM and CDR2 is ANQGSEA in the germline V gene. The CDR3 contains 15 residues. The V gene end was trimmed by 5 bases and the J gene end by 4 bases; junction bases not matched to a gene: 12. CDR3 DNA: TGCAGCGTTCGCCCCCTGACAGGGGATATCACTGAAGCTTTCTTT. Protein: CSVRPLTGDITEAFF.

The rearrangement uses TRBV5-1 and TRBJ1-4, with 7 bases fitting TRBD1. CDR1 and CDR2 from the germline V gene are SGHRS and YFSETQ. J lost 8 bases, V lost 1 base, and 11 bases had no gene match. CDR3 length equals 16 residues. The DNA of the CDR3 is TGCGCCAGCAGCTTGTCGACGCACAGGGGTGGGGAAAAACTGTTTTTT. This gives the protein CASSLSTHRGGEKLFF.

This sequence joins TRBV5-1 and TRBJ1-2, with D tentatively TRBD1 (5 bases). Deletions cut 5 bases from V and 4 bases from J, with 15 bases between. The germline V gene encodes CDR1 SGHRS and CDR2 YFSETQ. This CDR3 comprises 14 residues. CDR3 nucleotides: TGCGCCAGCAGAGGGCCCGGGGGTATCTATGGCTACACCTTC. It translates to CASRGPGGIYGYTF.

The V call is TRBV18, the J call TRBJ2-5, with D perhaps matching TRBD2 (6 bases). The DNA matches TRBJ2-7 better at its end, which makes the J call doubtful. Looked up from germline, CDR1 is KGHSH and CDR2 is LQKENI. The CDR3 sequence is 13 residues long. This chain's CDR3 is CASSHSGTYEQYF. The DNA of the CDR3 is TGTGCCAGCTCCCATAGCGGAACCTACGAGCAGTACTTC.

This clone was recorded a few times. The chain links TRBV27 to TRBJ1-1; D uncertain. CDR1 and CDR2 (germline): MNHEY, SMNVEV (reference sequence). Trimming pared 3 bases from V and 1 base from J, leaving 24 bases between. The CDR3 runs 19 residues. CDR3 coding DNA: TGTGCCAGCAGTTTCTACTCGTCGGGGTTTGGGGTACGGAACACTGAAGCTTTCTTT. Translating gives CASSFYSSGFGVRNTEAFF.

The rearrangement links TRBV2 to TRBJ2-2, with TRBD2 identical over 7 bases. This CDR3 contains 14 residues. V was clipped by 7 bases and J by 6 bases; unmatched bases: 8. Germline assignment: CDR1 SNHLY and CDR2 FYNNEI. For the CDR3, the DNA is TGTGCCAGCAAGGGCGGGAGACTGCCCGGGGAGCTGTTTTTT. Translated, it gives CASKGGRLPGELFF.

This clone was observed a single time. The V gene is TRBV5-1, the J gene TRBJ2-5, with 13 bases matching TRBD2. The CDR3 extends over 15 amino acids. Germline V gives CDR1 SGHRS, CDR2 YFSETQ. J gave up 5 bases and V 4 bases, and 5 bases lay outside the gene matches. The CDR3 bases are TGCGCCAGCAGCACCGGACTAGCGGGGGTGGAGACCCAGTACTTC. Its translation is CASSTGLAGVETQYF. Combining the CDR3 with reference TRBV5-1 and TRBJ2-5 gives the whole variable domain KAGVTQTPRYLIKTRGQQVTLSCSPISGHRSVSWYQQTPGQGLQFLFEYFSETQRNKGNFPGRFSGRQFSNSRSEMNVSTLELGDSALYLCASSTGLAGVETQYFGPGTRLLVL.

This clone was detected only once. The gene calls are TRBV19 and TRBJ2-2; unclear D gene. This CDR3 has 13 residues. The V gene lost 3 bases and the J gene lost 5 bases, with 7 bases spanning the gap. Germline V gene data show CDR1 as LNHDA and CDR2 as SQIVND (reference sequence). This CDR3 reads CASSILKTGELFF. The DNA of the CDR3 is TGTGCCAGTAGTATCCTTAAAACCGGGGAGCTGTTTTTT.

This clone was observed a single time. The V gene is TRBV14, the J gene TRBJ2-7, with 11 bases that match TRBD2. This CDR3 region has 15 residues. J was trimmed by 0 bases and V by 3 bases; bases with no gene match: 1. Germline assignment: CDR1 SGHDN and CDR2 FVKESK. CDR3 residues: CASSQGLAVSYEQYF. The CDR3 DNA sequence: TGTGCCAGCAGCCAGGGACTAGCGGTCTCCTACGAGCAGTACTTC.

The V call is TRBV7-9, the J call TRBJ2-3, with 10 bases lining up with TRBD2. The CDR3 sequence is 15 residues long. J lost 4 bases, V lost 5 bases, and 6 bases had no gene match. Germline CDR1 is SEHNR and CDR2 is FQNEAQ (reference sequence). CDR3 protein: CASSPRLAGADTQYF. The CDR3 DNA follows: TGTGCCAGCAGCCCGCGGCTAGCGGGGGCAGATACGCAGTATTTT.

The rearrangement uses TRBV9 and TRBJ2-1; 14 nucleotides line up with TRBD2. With V trimmed by 4 bases and J by 7 bases, 10 bases remained unmatched. The CDR3 totals 17 residues. Germline loops: CDR1 SGDLS, CDR2 YYNGEE. This CDR3 reads CASSSGTSGGLWNEQFF. CDR3 in DNA: TGTGCCAGCAGCAGCGGGACTAGCGGGGGCCTTTGGAATGAGCAGTTCTTC.

The chain joins TRBV7-2 to TRBJ1-1, with D possibly being TRBD1 (6 bases). Deletions cut 3 bases from V and 10 bases from J, with 21 bases between. The CDR3 runs to 15 residues. Looked up from germline, CDR1 is SGHTA and CDR2 is FQGNSA. The CDR3 is CASSFPLLGGAGAFF. The CDR3 DNA sequence: TGTGCCAGCAGCTTCCCCCTACTGGGGGGGGCAGGAGCTTTCTTT.

The V call is TRBV5-1, the J call TRBJ2-3; 7 bases match TRBD1. The germline V gene encodes CDR1 SGHRS and CDR2 YFSETQ. The CDR3 is made up of 14 amino acids. J was trimmed by 4 bases and V by 4 bases; bases with no gene match: 6. The CDR3 spells CASSQGTASDTQYF. Here the CDR3 DNA reads TGCGCCAGCAGCCAAGGGACAGCTTCAGATACGCAGTATTTT.

V usage is TRBV5-4 and J usage is TRBJ2-5; 10 nucleotides align to TRBD2. The length of the CDR3 is 14 residues. After removal of 4 bases from V and 3 bases from J, the junction contained 3 bases not matched to a gene. Germline V gene data show CDR1 as SGHNT and CDR2 as YYREEE (reference sequence). CDR3 sequence reads: CASSKGLAEETQYF. Written as DNA, the CDR3 is TGTGCCAGCAGCAAAGGACTAGCGGAAGAGACCCAGTACTTC.

The chain uses TRBV27 and TRBJ2-1; 11 nucleotides line up with TRBD2. From germline, CDR1 is MNHEY and CDR2 SMNVEV (reference sequence). J lost 4 bases, V lost 0 bases, and 11 bases had no gene match. The CDR3 runs 19 residues. CDR3: CASSLSSPIAGGPYNEQFF. The DNA for the CDR3 is TGTGCCAGCAGTTTATCTAGCCCCATAGCGGGAGGGCCTTACAATGAGCAGTTCTTC.

V is TRBV11-1 and J is TRBJ1-2; 9 bases are shared with TRBD1. The CDR3 sequence is 15 residues long. The V segment lost 5 bases and the J segment 8 bases; nucleotides outside the gene matches: 12. Per the germline V gene, CDR1 is SGHAT and CDR2 is FQDESV (reference sequence). The CDR3: CASSPSADRGEGYTF. The CDR3 DNA is TGTGCCAGCAGCCCCAGCGCGGACAGGGGAGAGGGCTACACCTTC.

The sample holds one count of this clone. The rearrangement links TRBV5-1 to TRBJ1-4, with a tentative D call TRBD1 (6 bases). The V gene lost 4 bases and the J gene lost 5 bases, with 27 bases spanning the gap. The CDR3 sequence is 19 residues long. Germline CDR1 and CDR2: SGHRS and YFSETQ. The CDR3 bases are TGCGCCAGCAGCCACCCGTCATCGAGGGCAGGGGCGACGAATGAAAAACTGTTTTTT. Its translation is CASSHPSSRAGATNEKLFF.

The chain couples TRBV5-6 to TRBJ2-1, with a possible D match to TRBD2 (5 bases). The CDR3 is 16 residues long. Germline CDR1 is SGHDT and CDR2 is YYEEEE. V was pared by 2 bases and J by 3 bases, with 15 bases between. CDR3 region: CASSLGGRSDYNEQFF. CDR3 nucleotides: TGTGCCAGCAGCTTAGGAGGCCGGTCCGACTACAATGAGCAGTTCTTC.

V usage is TRBV11-3 and J usage is TRBJ2-5; possibly TRBD1 for D (6 bases). CDR3 length equals 14 residues. From germline, CDR1 is SGHNT and CDR2 YENEEA. Trimming took 3 bases from V and 7 from J, leaving 15 bases between them. The CDR3, as DNA: TGTGCCAGCAGCTTCGGTCCAGGGGATAGGACCCAGTACTTC. Translation: CASSFGPGDRTQYF.

The rearrangement joins TRBV11-2 to TRBJ1-1; TRBD1 matches 7 bases. Germline V gene data show CDR1 as SGHAT and CDR2 as FQNNGV. The V segment lost 4 bases and the J segment 7 bases; nucleotides outside the gene matches: 6. The CDR3 contains 13 residues. This CDR3 reads CASSSTGTVEAFF. The CDR3 nucleotides are TGTGCCAGCAGCTCGACAGGGACGGTTGAAGCTTTCTTT.

The chain recombines TRBV5-4 with TRBJ2-7; 8 nucleotides align to TRBD2. CDR3 size: 14 residues. The germline V gene encodes CDR1 SGHNT and CDR2 YYREEE (reference sequence). The V gene end was trimmed by 5 bases and the J gene end by 0 bases; junction bases not matched to a gene: 4. The chain's CDR3 is CASSYSGTSYEQYF. The CDR3 nucleotides are TGTGCCAGCAGTTATAGCGGGACCTCCTACGAGCAGTACTTC. Based on the CDR3 plus reference TRBV5-4 and TRBJ2-7, the full variable domain is ETGVTQSPTHLIKTRGQQVTLRCSSQSGHNTVSWYQQALGQGPQFIFQYYREEENGRGNFPPRFSGLQFPNYSSELNVNALELDDSALYLCASSYSGTSYEQYFGPGTRLTVT.

The chain is built from TRBV6-5 and TRBJ1-1, with 9 bases aligning to TRBD1. The CDR3 extends over 14 amino acids. V lost 6 bases and J lost 5; bases outside the gene matches: 7. Per the germline V gene, CDR1 is MNHEY and CDR2 is SVGAGI. Here the CDR3 DNA reads TGTGCCAGCAGCTCCGACAGGGGGTGGACTGAAGCTTTCTTT. Amino acid sequence: CASSSDRGWTEAFF.

This chain uses TRBV5-4 with TRBJ2-7; D perhaps matches TRBD1 (8 bases). V was pared by 4 bases and J by 5 bases, with 19 bases between. Germline assignment: CDR1 SGHNT and CDR2 YYREEE (reference sequence). The CDR3 sequence is 15 residues long. CDR3 residues: CASSATGGGSDEQYF. CDR3 nucleotide sequence: TGTGCCAGCAGCGCAACAGGGGGGGGTTCTGACGAGCAGTACTTC.

This rearrangement joins TRBV5-6 to TRBJ2-5; TRBD2 matches 7 bases. V lost 3 bases to trimming and J lost 1 base; unmatched junction nucleotides: 15. CDR1 is SGHDT and CDR2 is YYEEEE in the germline V gene. The CDR3 covers 18 residues. CDR3 in amino acids: CASSYRKSGTGGQETQYF. The CDR3 DNA is TGTGCCAGCAGCTACCGGAAGTCAGGAACGGGGGGCCAAGAGACCCAGTACTTC.

This clone was seen only once. The gene calls are TRBV7-3 and TRBJ2-1; 11 positions agree with TRBD2. V gave up 5 bases and J gave up 2 bases; unmatched junction bases: 17. The CDR3 runs to 20 residues. Per the germline V gene, CDR1 is SGHTA and CDR2 is FQGTGA. The CDR3 protein is CASSLNPWTSGPTAYNEQFF. Here the CDR3 DNA reads TGTGCCAGCAGCCTCAATCCGTGGACTAGCGGGCCAACCGCCTACAATGAGCAGTTCTTC.

V gene TRBV2 combines with J gene TRBJ2-4; a weak D match, TRBD1 (5 bases). The V end was cut by 5 bases, the J end by 3 bases, with 17 bases between. The CDR3 is 16 amino acids. Germline V gives CDR1 SNHLY, CDR2 FYNNEI. The chain's CDR3 is CASSPTQGYGKNIQYF. In DNA, the CDR3 is TGTGCCAGCAGTCCAACGCAGGGTTATGGCAAAAACATTCAGTACTTC.

The V and J genes are TRBV7-2 and TRBJ2-3, with 15 bases aligning to TRBD2. The CDR3 is 16 amino acids. Trimming removed 5 bases from V and 3 bases from J; junction bases left unmatched: 3. Germline CDR1 SGHTA, CDR2 FQGNSA. The CDR3 sequence is CASSLGLAGGTDTQYF. Written as DNA, the CDR3 is TGTGCCAGCAGCCTCGGACTAGCGGGGGGGACAGATACGCAGTATTTT.

Comment on this clone: This sample also contains other DNA sequences that code for the same CDR3. The chain is built from TRBV30 and TRBJ1-5; 10 nucleotides align to TRBD1. The CDR3 extends over 13 amino acids. V trimming: 3 bases; J trimming: 4 bases; junction bases outside the gene matches: 0. CDR1 and CDR2 from the germline V gene are GTSNPN and SVGIG (reference sequence). This CDR3 reads CAWRGQGNQPQHF. CDR3 sequence (DNA): TGTGCCTGGAGGGGACAGGGGAATCAGCCCCAGCATTTT. Complete variable domain (other parts from reference TRBV30 and TRBJ1-5): SQTIHQWPATLVQPVGSPLSLECTVEGTSNPNLYWYRQAAGRGLQLLFYSVGIGQISSEVPQNLSASRPQDRQFILSSKKLLLSDSGFYLCAWRGQGNQPQHFGDGTRLSIL.

V usage is TRBV4-1 and J usage is TRBJ2-5; a possible D gene is TRBD1 (5 bases). V was trimmed by 4 bases and J by 4 bases, leaving 19 bases between them. Germline V gene lookup returns CDR1 MGHRA and CDR2 YSYEKL. CDR3 length equals 16 residues. CDR3 in amino acids: CASSPSPQGRGETQYF. In nucleotides, the CDR3 is TGCGCCAGCAGCCCCTCACCCCAGGGTCGAGGAGAGACCCAGTACTTC.